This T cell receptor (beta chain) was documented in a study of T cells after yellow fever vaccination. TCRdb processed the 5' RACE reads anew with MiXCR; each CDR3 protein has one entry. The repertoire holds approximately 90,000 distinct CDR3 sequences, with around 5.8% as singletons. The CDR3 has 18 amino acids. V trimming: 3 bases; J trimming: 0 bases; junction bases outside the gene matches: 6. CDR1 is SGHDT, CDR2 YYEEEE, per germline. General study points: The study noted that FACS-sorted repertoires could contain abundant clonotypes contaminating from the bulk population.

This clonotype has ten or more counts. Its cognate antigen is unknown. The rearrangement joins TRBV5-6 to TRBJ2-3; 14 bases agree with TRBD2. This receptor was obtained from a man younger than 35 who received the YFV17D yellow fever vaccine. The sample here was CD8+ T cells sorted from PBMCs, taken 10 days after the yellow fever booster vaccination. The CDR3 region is CASSWGLAGELSTDTQYF. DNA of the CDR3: TGTGCCAGCAGCTGGGGACTAGCGGGGGAACTAAGCACAGATACGCAGTATTTT.